This T cell receptor (beta chain) originates from a study of cytomegalovirus exposure and HLA in healthy donors. Germline assignment: CDR1 SNHLY and CDR2 FYNNEI. This CDR3 contains 13 residues. V was pared by 9 bases and J by 7 bases, with 3 bases of the junction left unmatched. This clone was seen a few times. The antigen remains undetermined. This PCR relied on a set of 60 Vbeta primers and 13 Jbeta primers. Profiling relied on immunoSEQ multiplex PCR, and the TCRdb table lists in-frame clones only, not all of them. Among 140,000 to 150,000 clones, roughly 80% were seen once, and the ten largest hold under 5%. Study-wide results and caveats: Fewer N-insertions (relative to the 666-donor mean) were reportedly seen in an Asian-associated ancestry cluster in a later analysis.

The clonotype was recovered from a man aged 40-50 years in good health and CMV-seronegative. The sequenced sample was PBMCs. The V call is TRBV2, the J call TRBJ1-6, with 10 bases that match TRBD1. As DNA, the CDR3 is TGTGCCAGGTCGGGACAGGGGAATTCACCCCTCCACTTT. This encodes CARSGQGNSPLHF.